Each of the 2 T cell receptor beta chains below was sequenced from the same sample in a study. TCRdb reprocessed the 5' RACE reads via MiXCR and lists one record per CDR3 protein. There are just under 65,000 distinct CDR3 sequences in the sample; roughly 22% occur only once, and about 3% lies in the top ten. The sequenced sample was memory CD4+ T cells sorted from a lymph node. As for subset: memory CD4+ T cells, CD4+CD45RO+CD25-. These receptors all stem from a female donor with breast cancer.

This clonotype was counted many times. The J gene is TRBJ2-5, the V gene TRBV4-3; D not resolved. This CDR3 region has 13 residues. Between the trimmed V and J ends, which lost 0 bases and 4 bases, there was a span of 6 bases. Looked up from germline, CDR1 is LGHNA and CDR2 is YSLEER. CDR3: CASSQDFAETQYF. The DNA of the CDR3 is TGCGCCAGCAGCCAAGATTTTGCAGAGACCCAGTACTTC.

This clonotype was observed once. Germline and junction disagree at one end, which may indicate a read error. J is TRBJ1-2 and V is TRBV9, with D possibly being TRBD1 (5 bases). Germline CDR1 SGDLS, CDR2 YYNGEE. The CDR3 sequence is 16 residues long. The CDR3 loop reads CASKKGSTVANNGYTF. Written as DNA, the CDR3 is TGTGCCAGCAAAAAAGGTTCGACAGTAGCTAACAATGGCTACACCTTC.